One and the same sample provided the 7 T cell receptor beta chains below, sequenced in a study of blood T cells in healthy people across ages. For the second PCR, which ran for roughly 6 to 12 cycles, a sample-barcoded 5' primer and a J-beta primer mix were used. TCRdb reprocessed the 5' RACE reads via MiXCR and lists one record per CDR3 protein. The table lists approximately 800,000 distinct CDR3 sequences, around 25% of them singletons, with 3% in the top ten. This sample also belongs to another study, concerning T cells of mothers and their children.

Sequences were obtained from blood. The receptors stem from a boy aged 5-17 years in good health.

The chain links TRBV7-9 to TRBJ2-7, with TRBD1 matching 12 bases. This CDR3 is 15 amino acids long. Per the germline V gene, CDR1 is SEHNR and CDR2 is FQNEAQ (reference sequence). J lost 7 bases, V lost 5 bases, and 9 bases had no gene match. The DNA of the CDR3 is TGTGCCAGCAGCGTTGGGGGACAGGGGGCTGGAGAGCAGTACTTC. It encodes CASSVGGQGAGEQYF. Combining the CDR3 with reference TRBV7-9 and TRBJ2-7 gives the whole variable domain DTGVSQNPRHKITKRGQNVTFRCDPISEHNRLYWYRQTLGQGPEFLTYFQNEAQLEKSRLLSDRFSAERPKGSFSTLEIQRTEQGDSAMYLCASSVGGQGAGEQYFGPGTRLTVT.

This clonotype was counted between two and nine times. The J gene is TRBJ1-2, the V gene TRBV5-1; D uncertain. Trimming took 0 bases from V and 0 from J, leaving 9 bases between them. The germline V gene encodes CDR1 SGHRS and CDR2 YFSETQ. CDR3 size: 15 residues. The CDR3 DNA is TGCGCCAGCAGCTTGGTTCCAGGCGCTAACTATGGCTACACCTTC. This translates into CASSLVPGANYGYTF.

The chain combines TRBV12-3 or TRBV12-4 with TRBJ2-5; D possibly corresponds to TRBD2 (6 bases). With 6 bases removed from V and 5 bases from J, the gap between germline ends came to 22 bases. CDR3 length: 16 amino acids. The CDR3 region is CASSPRAGMPAETQYF. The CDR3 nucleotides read TGTGCCAGCAGCCCCCGGGCGGGGATGCCAGCGGAGACCCAGTACTTC.

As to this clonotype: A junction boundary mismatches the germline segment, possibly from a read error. The CDR3 DNA is TGTGCCTGCAGCTTTTCCGAAAGGGAGACCCAGTACTTC. Amino acid sequence: CACSFSERETQYF. This rearrangement joins TRBV11-2 to TRBJ2-5; no clear D. This CDR3 comprises 13 residues. Germline CDR1 is SGHAT and CDR2 is FQNNGV.

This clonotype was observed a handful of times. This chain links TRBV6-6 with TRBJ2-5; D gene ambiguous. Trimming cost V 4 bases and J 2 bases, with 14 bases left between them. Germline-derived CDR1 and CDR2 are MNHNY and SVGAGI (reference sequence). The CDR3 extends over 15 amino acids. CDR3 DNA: TGTGCCAGCAGTTCAATGAGATTCTTTCAAGAGACCCAGTACTTC. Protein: CASSSMRFFQETQYF.

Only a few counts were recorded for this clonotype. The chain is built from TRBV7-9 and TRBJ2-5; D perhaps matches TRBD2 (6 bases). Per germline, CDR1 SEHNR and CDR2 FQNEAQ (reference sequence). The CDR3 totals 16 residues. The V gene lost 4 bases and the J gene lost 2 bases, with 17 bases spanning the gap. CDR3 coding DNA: TGTGCCAGCAGCTCGGGGAGTAGCGGACGACAAGAGACCCAGTACTTC. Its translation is CASSSGSSGRQETQYF.

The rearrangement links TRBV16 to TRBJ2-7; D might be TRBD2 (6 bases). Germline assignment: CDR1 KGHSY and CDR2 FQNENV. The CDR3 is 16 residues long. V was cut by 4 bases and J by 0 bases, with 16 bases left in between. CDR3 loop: CASSPRLAGSSYEQYF. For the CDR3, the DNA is TGTGCCAGCAGCCCCCGCCTCGCGGGGAGCTCCTACGAGCAGTACTTC.